This TCR beta chain was sequenced for a study of T-cell memory formation after mild COVID-19. This clonotype has just a few counts. The CDR3 has 15 amino acids. Trimming removed 6 bases from V and 4 bases from J, with 18 bases in between. CDR1 and CDR2 from the germline V gene are MNHEY and SVGAGI. Via MiXCR, TCRdb re-called the 5' RACE reads, giving one row per CDR3 protein. The table lists 200,000 to 300,000 distinct CDR3 sequences, around 15% of them singletons. This chain joins TRBV6-5 and TRBJ1-1, with a tentative D call TRBD1 (5 bases). Sequencing used PBMCs or a T cell subset sorted from them (not recorded which). This TCR came from a man aged 18 to 30 who had mild COVID-19 (a few samples of this study predate the infection). Cell type and time point are not known. Here the CDR3 DNA reads TGTGCCAGCAGCCGCGCGCCCCCCGGGGGCACTGAAGCTTTCTTT. This codes for CASSRAPPGGTEAFF.